This TCR beta chain was captured in a study of T-cell memory formation after mild COVID-19. General study points: Clones from the second wave (peaking day 37) had unconfirmed SARS-CoV-2 specificity. The study found contracting CD4+ clones mainly in CM and EM and contracting CD8+ clones in EMRA. Clones contracting across day 15 to 85 had a balanced CD4/CD8 profile; later expanding clones leaned CD4+. Pre-infection memory harbored some responding clones, suggesting cross-reactive memory joined.

Each CDR3 protein gets one entry after TCRdb re-called the 5' RACE reads with MiXCR. The profile shows 190,000 or so distinct CDR3 sequences, over 9.5% of them singletons. Note on this clonotype: As yet, its antigen is unknown.

The sequence derives from a man aged 18 to 30 who had mild COVID-19 (a few samples of this study predate the infection). Cell type and time point are not known. Sequenced: PBMCs or a T cell subset sorted from them (not recorded which).

The CDR3: CASATGRRGYTF. CDR3 sequence (DNA): TGTGCCAGCGCGACAGGGCGAAGGGGCTACACCTTC. This chain joins TRBV3-1 and TRBJ1-2, with 7 bases matching TRBD1. V was clipped by 8 bases and J by 8 bases; unmatched bases: 8. Germline loops: CDR1 LGHDT, CDR2 YNNKEL (reference sequence). The CDR3 consists of 12 residues. The entire variable domain, with the rest obtained from reference TRBV3-1 and TRBJ1-2, is as follows: DTAVSQTPKYLVTQMGNDKSIKCEQNLGHDTMYWYKQDSKKFLKIMFSYNNKELIINETVPNRFSPKSPDKAHLNLHINSLELGDSAVYFCASATGRRGYTFGSGTRLTVV.